Following are 11 T cell receptor beta chains from one sample sequenced in a study of OX40 agonist ivuxolimab in advanced cancers. The table came from immunoSEQ multiplex PCR; TCRdb's copy has only in-frame clones and leaves some out. Of tens of thousands of clones detected, 84% appear once; the ten largest clones hold approximately 7%. The sequencing used CD4+ or CD8+ T cells sorted from blood, collected in a trial of the OX40 agonist ivuxolimab. These receptor sequences come from an adult with an advanced solid tumor such as melanoma, head and neck, liver or kidney cancer.

V and J are TRBV4-2 and TRBJ1-4, with 10 nucleotides matching TRBD1. This CDR3 has 16 residues. In germline, CDR1 is LGHNA, CDR2 YNFKEQ. V lost 4 bases and J lost 7; bases outside the gene matches: 9. CDR3 nucleotide sequence: TGTGCCAGCAGCCTTGACCGGACAGGGGGAATTGAAAAACTGTTTTTT. Its protein product is CASSLDRTGGIEKLFF.

The chain combines TRBV27 with TRBJ2-2; TRBD1 matches 7 bases. The trim removed 6 bases at V and 0 bases at J, leaving 7 bases unmatched. The CDR3 totals 16 residues. Germline V lookup: CDR1 MNHEY, CDR2 SMNVEV (reference sequence). The CDR3 DNA reads TGTGCCAGCAGCTACAGGGGACCAGCGAACACCGGGGAGCTGTTTTTT. It codes for CASSYRGPANTGELFF.

The sample holds a few counts of this clone. The chain has TRBV4-2 and TRBJ1-2; unclear D gene. Trimming took 1 base from V and 2 from J, leaving 11 bases between them. Germline CDR1 LGHNA, CDR2 YNFKEQ. CDR3 length: 15 amino acids. The CDR3 nucleotides are TGTGCCAGCAGCCAAGTGGAGGGCCAGAACTATGGCTACACCTTC. It encodes CASSQVEGQNYGYTF.

This chain connects TRBV4-3 to TRBJ1-1; the D is unclear. The CDR3 contains 16 residues. Per germline, CDR1 LGHNA and CDR2 YSLEER. V lost 0 bases to trimming and J lost 1 base, with 12 bases between them. DNA for the CDR3: TGCGCCAGCAGCCAAGATCTGGGCAGGTGGAACACTGAAGCTTTCTTT. Translation: CASSQDLGRWNTEAFF.

The chain carries TRBV7-9 and TRBJ2-3; D unclear. From germline, CDR1 is SEHNR and CDR2 FQNEAQ (reference sequence). V lost 0 bases and J 5 bases, leaving 6 bases between the germline ends. The length of the CDR3 is 13 residues. Here the CDR3 DNA reads TGTGCCAGCAGCTTAGCCGGGCAAGATACGCAGTATTTT. Protein sequence: CASSLAGQDTQYF.

The chain links TRBV19 to TRBJ1-5, with TRBD1 matching over 7 bases. The CDR3 runs to 18 residues. Germline lookup yields CDR1 LNHDA and CDR2 SQIVND (reference sequence). V dropped 4 bases and J dropped 4; count of bases not matched to a gene: 16. CDR3 amino acids: CASSTPWAGGSRNQPQHF. CDR3 bases: TGTGCCAGTAGTACCCCCTGGGCAGGGGGATCTCGAAATCAGCCCCAGCATTTT.

The rearrangement joins TRBV7-9 to TRBJ2-7; D ambiguous. The germline V gene has CDR1 SEHNR and CDR2 FQNEAQ (reference sequence). V was clipped by 6 bases and J by 3 bases, with 12 bases between them. The CDR3 spans 13 residues. CDR3 nucleotides: TGTGCCAGCAGTTCAAGTGGTTACTACGAGCAGTACTTC. This translates into CASSSSGYYEQYF.

The rearrangement joins TRBV18 to TRBJ2-2, with 10 positions matching TRBD1. V lost 2 bases and J lost 0; bases outside the gene matches: 9. The CDR3 has 19 residues. Germline CDR1 KGHSH, CDR2 LQKENI. Here the CDR3 reads CASSPAGTGAFANTGELFF. In nucleotides, the CDR3 is TGTGCCAGCTCACCAGCCGGGACAGGGGCGTTCGCGAACACCGGGGAGCTGTTTTTT.

This clone appeared once. The chain couples TRBV27 to TRBJ1-1, with D possibly being TRBD1 (5 bases). The germline V gene encodes CDR1 MNHEY and CDR2 SMNVEV (reference sequence). V was cut by 3 bases and J by 10 bases, with 21 bases left in between. The CDR3 spans 15 residues. In DNA, the CDR3 is TGTGCCAGCAGTTTCGGATTTGGGGACCGCGTCTCAGCTTTCTTT. Protein sequence: CASSFGFGDRVSAFF.

With regard to this clone: Other DNA sequences within the sample encode an identical CDR3. V and J are TRBV2 and TRBJ2-2; D may correspond to TRBD1 or TRBD2 (6 bases each). The V end was cut by 2 bases, the J end by 3 bases, with 10 bases between. Looked up from germline, CDR1 is SNHLY and CDR2 is FYNNEI. The CDR3 has 15 residues. The CDR3 reads CASSESGAYTGELFF. As DNA, the CDR3 is TGTGCCAGCAGTGAATCGGGGGCGTACACCGGGGAGCTGTTTTTT.

The gene calls are TRBV4-1 and TRBJ2-7; D perhaps matches TRBD2 (7 bases). CDR3 length equals 17 residues. Trimming removed 1 base from V and 3 bases from J, with 19 bases in between. CDR1 is MGHRA and CDR2 is YSYEKL in the germline V gene. The CDR3, as DNA: TGCGCCAGCAGCCAAGTTGGGAGGGGGGGCCTCCACTACGAGCAGTACGTC. This encodes CASSQVGRGGLHYEQYV.